The sequence of this TCR beta chain was determined in a study of blood T cell repertoires in COVID-19. V shed 6 bases and J shed 3 bases, with 11 bases lying between them. The germline V gene has CDR1 MNHEY and CDR2 SVGAGI. This CDR3 has 13 residues. Assay used: immunoSEQ multiplex PCR; TCRdb lists only in-frame clones, some missing. The sample yields about 290,000 clones, 89% seen once. This clone has only one observation. V usage is TRBV6-5 and J usage is TRBJ1-2; TRBD1 might be the D (6 bases). The sequence was collected from a young woman with COVID-19, enrolled during active disease. The sequenced sample consisted of peripheral blood. This CDR3 is CASRMTGHYGYTF. The DNA for the CDR3 is TGTGCCAGCAGGATGACAGGCCACTATGGCTACACCTTC.